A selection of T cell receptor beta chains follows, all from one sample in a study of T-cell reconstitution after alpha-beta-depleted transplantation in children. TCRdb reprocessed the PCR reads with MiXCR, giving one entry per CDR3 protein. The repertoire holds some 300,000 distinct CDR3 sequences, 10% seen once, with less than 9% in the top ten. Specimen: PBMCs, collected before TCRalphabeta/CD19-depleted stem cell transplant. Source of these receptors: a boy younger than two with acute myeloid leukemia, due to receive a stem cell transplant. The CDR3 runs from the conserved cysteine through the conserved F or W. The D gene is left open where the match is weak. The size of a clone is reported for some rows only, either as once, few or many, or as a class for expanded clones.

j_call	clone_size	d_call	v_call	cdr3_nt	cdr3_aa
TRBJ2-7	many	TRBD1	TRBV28	TGTGCCAGCAGCCCCGACAGGGGGGCCTACGAGCAGTACTTC	CASSPDRGAYEQYF
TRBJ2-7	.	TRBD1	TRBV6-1	TGTGCCAGCAGGCAAACCGGGACAGGGAGCGAGCAGTACTTC	CASRQTGTGSEQYF
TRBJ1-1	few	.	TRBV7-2	TGTGCCAGCAGCCTTGTCCCGGGTGAAGCTTTCTTT	CASSLVPGEAFF
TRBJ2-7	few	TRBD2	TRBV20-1	TGCAGTGCTAGAGATTGGTGGGAGGGGTACGAGCAGTACTTC	CSARDWWEGYEQYF
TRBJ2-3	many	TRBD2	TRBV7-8	TGTGCCAGCAGCTTAAAGTTCAGCGGGGGGGATACGCAGTATTTT	CASSLKFSGGDTQYF
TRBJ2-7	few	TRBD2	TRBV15	TGTGCCACCAGCAGAGGAGGGGAACTAGCGGCCTACGAGCAGTACTTC	CATSRGGELAAYEQYF
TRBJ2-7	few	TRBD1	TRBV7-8	TGTGCCAGCAGCGCGGGACAGGGGTCCTACGAGCAGTACTTC	CASSAGQGSYEQYF
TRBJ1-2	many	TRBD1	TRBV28	TGTGCCAGCTGGGACAGTTTAAACTATGGCTACACCTTC	CASWDSLNYGYTF
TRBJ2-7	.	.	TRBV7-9	TGTGCCAGCAGCCCGCTGAATATCTTATCCTACGAGCAGTACTTC	CASSPLNILSYEQYF
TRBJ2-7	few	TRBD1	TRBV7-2	TGTGCCAGCAGCGCCGGGACAGGGAGGTACCCTCTCTACGAGCAGTACTTC	CASSAGTGRYPLYEQYF
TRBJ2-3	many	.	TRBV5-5	TGTGCCAGCAGCCGCCTACACGAGGATACGCAGTATTTT	CASSRLHEDTQYF
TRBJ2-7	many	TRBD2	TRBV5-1	TGCGCCAGCAGCCCGGGGACTAGCCGCGAGCAGTACTTC	CASSPGTSREQYF
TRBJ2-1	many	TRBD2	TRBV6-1	TGTGCCAGCAGTGAATGGGCAGAGCGGGAGAGGAACAATGAGCAGTTCTTC	CASSEWAERERNNEQFF
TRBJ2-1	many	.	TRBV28	TGTGCCAGCATACCACCGCTCCACAATGAGCAGTTCTTC	CASIPPLHNEQFF
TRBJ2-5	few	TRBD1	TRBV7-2	TGTGCCAGCAGCCACAACAGGGGGCTGGGGGAGACCCAGTACTTC	CASSHNRGLGETQYF
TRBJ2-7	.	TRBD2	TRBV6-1	TGTGCCAGTTCCCGGGAGGGCCCGTCCTACGAGCAGTACTTC	CASSREGPSYEQYF
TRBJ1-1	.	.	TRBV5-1	TGCGCCAGCAGCTTTGACTCCGGTTTCCTGAACACTGAAGCTTTCTTT	CASSFDSGFLNTEAFF
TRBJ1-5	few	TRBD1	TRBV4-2	TGTGCCAGCAGCCAAGGACAGGGGGCGGGTCAGCCCCAGCATTTT	CASSQGQGAGQPQHF